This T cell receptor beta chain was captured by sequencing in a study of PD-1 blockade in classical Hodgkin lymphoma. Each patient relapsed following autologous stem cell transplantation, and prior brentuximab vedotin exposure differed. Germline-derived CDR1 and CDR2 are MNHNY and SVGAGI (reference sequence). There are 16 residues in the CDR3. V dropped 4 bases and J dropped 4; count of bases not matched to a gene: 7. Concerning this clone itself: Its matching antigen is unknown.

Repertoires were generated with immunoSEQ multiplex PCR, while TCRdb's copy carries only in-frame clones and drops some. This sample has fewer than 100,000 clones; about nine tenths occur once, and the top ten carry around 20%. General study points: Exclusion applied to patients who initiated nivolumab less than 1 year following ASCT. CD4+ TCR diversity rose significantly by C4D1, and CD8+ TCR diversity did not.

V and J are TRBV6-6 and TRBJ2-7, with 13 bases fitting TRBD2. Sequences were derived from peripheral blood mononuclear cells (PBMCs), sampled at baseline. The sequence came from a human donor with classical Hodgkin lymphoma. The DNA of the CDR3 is TGTGCCAGCAGTTTGGGACTAGCGGGGTCCCAGTACGAGCAGTACTTC. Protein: CASSLGLAGSQYEQYF.